Listed below are T cell receptor beta chains from one sample, sequenced in a study of cytomegalovirus exposure and HLA in healthy donors. Libraries were prepared by immunoSEQ multiplex PCR; TCRdb keeps only in-frame clonotypes and omits some of them. This sample has tens of thousands of clones, with 60% to 80% found just once. The sequencing sample was made of PBMCs. The receptors stem from a woman aged 50 to 60 in good health and CMV-seropositive. The CDR3 runs from the conserved cysteine through the conserved F or W. The order of the fields is clone size, D gene, J gene, V gene, CDR3 protein, CDR3 DNA. A D gene is named only where the DNA matches it firmly. Size is omitted from some rows. Given values are once, few, many or a class for expanded clones.

-	-	TRBJ1-5	TRBV6-6	CASSLSGKRDQPQHF	TGTGCCAGCAGCCTCTCAGGGAAAAGGGATCAGCCCCAGCATTTT
-	-	TRBJ1-5	TRBV30	CAWSGGTDQPQHF	TGTGCCTGGAGTGGCGGAACTGATCAGCCCCAGCATTTT
once	-	TRBJ2-2	TRBV6-1	CASNSASTNTGELFF	TGTGCCAGCAATTCCGCGAGTACGAACACCGGGGAGCTGTTTTTT
few	TRBD2	TRBJ2-3	TRBV2	CASSEDAGGTDTQYF	TGTGCCAGCAGTGAAGATGCGGGAGGCACAGATACGCAGTATTTT
few	-	TRBJ2-1	TRBV29-1	CSVEPGLLMGEQFF	TGCAGCGTTGAACCGGGACTTCTTATGGGTGAGCAGTTCTTC
-	TRBD2	TRBJ2-3	TRBV5-1	CASSSLAGGGAAQYF	TGCGCCAGCAGCTCCCTAGCGGGAGGAGGTGCGGCGCAGTATTTT
-	TRBD1	TRBJ2-2	TRBV14	CASGRQGAFGELFF	TGTGCCAGCGGAAGGCAGGGGGCTTTCGGGGAGCTGTTTTTT
-	TRBD2	TRBJ2-3	TRBV9	CASSVGIAGPHTQYF	TGTGCCAGCAGCGTAGGAATAGCGGGACCTCATACGCAGTATTTT
-	-	TRBJ1-1	TRBV5-1	CASSRSGSAGTEAFF	TGCGCCAGCAGCCGGTCGGGGTCGGCGGGCACTGAAGCTTTCTTT
-	-	TRBJ2-1	TRBV30	CAWLGGLGQFF	TGTGCCTGGCTCGGGGGGCTAGGTCAGTTCTTC
few	-	TRBJ1-1	TRBV20-1	CSARDREAFF	TGCAGTGCTAGGGACCGGGAGGCTTTCTTT
-	-	TRBJ1-3	TRBV6-5	CASRITGSAGNTIYF	TGTGCCAGCAGGATAACAGGGTCTGCTGGAAACACCATATATTTT
-	TRBD2	TRBJ2-1	TRBV5-6	CASSLLLAGLIYGQFF	TGTGCCAGCAGCTTGTTACTAGCGGGATTAATTTATGGGCAGTTCTTC
-	-	TRBJ2-5	TRBV30	CAWSVLDQETQYF	TGTGCCTGGAGTGTACTGGACCAAGAGACCCAGTACTTC